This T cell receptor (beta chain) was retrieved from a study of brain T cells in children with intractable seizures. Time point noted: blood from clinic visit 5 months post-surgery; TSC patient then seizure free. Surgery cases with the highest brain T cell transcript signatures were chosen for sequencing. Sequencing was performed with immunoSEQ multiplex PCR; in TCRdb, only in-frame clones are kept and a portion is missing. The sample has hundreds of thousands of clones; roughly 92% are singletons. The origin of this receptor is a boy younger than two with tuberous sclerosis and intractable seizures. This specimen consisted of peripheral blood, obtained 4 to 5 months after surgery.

The CDR3 bases are TGTGCCAGCAGCGTAGCGCACTACAATGAGCAGTTCTTC. Its translation: CASSVAHYNEQFF. The genes are TRBV9 and TRBJ2-1; D gene unclear. Between the trimmed V and J ends, which lost 0 bases and 3 bases, there was a span of 4 bases. CDR1 is SGDLS and CDR2 is YYNGEE in the germline V gene. This CDR3 region has 13 residues. The variable domain in full, completed from reference TRBV9 and TRBJ2-1, reads DSGVTQTPKHLITATGQRVTLRCSPRSGDLSVYWYQQSLDQGLQFLIQYYNGEERAKGNILERFSAQQFPDLHSELNLSSLELGDSALYFCASSVAHYNEQFFGPGTRLTVL.